Listed below are T cell receptor beta chains from one sample, sequenced in a study of CD8 T cells in ankylosing spondylitis. TCRdb analysed the 5' RACE reads with MiXCR anew, one entry per CDR3 protein. The sample comprises almost 250,000 distinct CDR3 sequences, roughly 32% of which are singletons, and 4% to 5% rests with the top ten. Sequenced sample: blood, either unsorted or a sorted T cell fraction (not recorded which). The receptor set was obtained from a male donor with ankylosing spondylitis or in good health (not recorded which). Each CDR3 is given with its conserved first and last residue. Fields, in order: J gene, V gene, D gene, clone size, CDR3 protein, CDR3 DNA. A D gene is named only where the DNA matches it firmly. Clone size appears in some rows only: once, few, many, or a class for an expanded clone.

TRBJ1-2 | TRBV6-5 | NA | few | CASSYSRGGIGDGYTF | TGTGCCAGCAGTTACTCGAGAGGGGGAATCGGGGATGGCTACACCTTC
TRBJ1-2 | TRBV28 | TRBD1 | NA | CASSLKWDRAYGYTF | TGTGCCAGCAGTTTAAAGTGGGACAGGGCCTATGGCTACACCTTC
TRBJ2-7 | TRBV20-1 | NA | few | CSARDPRHSLSYEQYF | TGCAGTGCTAGAGATCCTAGGCATTCACTCTCCTACGAGCAGTACTTC
TRBJ1-6 | TRBV20-1 | NA | few | CSASHKTAKTDNSPLHF | TGCAGTGCTAGCCACAAGACAGCCAAGACGGATAATTCACCCCTCCACTTT
TRBJ2-1 | TRBV20-1 | TRBD1 | NA | CSAAAGGSYNEQFF | TGCAGTGCCGCTGCAGGGGGCTCCTACAATGAGCAGTTCTTC
TRBJ2-3 | TRBV12-3/TRBV12-4 | TRBD1 | once | CASRRADRATDTQYF | TGTGCCAGCAGAAGGGCTGACAGGGCCACAGATACGCAGTATTTT
TRBJ2-7 | TRBV20-1 | TRBD1 | NA | CSARRGTGVPEQYF | TGCAGTGCTCGCCGAGGGACAGGGGTTCCCGAGCAGTACTTC
TRBJ2-7 | TRBV12-3/TRBV12-4 | TRBD1 | few | CASTTGAREQYF | TGTGCCAGTACAACAGGGGCGAGGGAGCAGTACTTC
TRBJ2-1 | TRBV5-5 | NA | NA | CASSGGQGYEQFF | TGTGCCAGCAGCGGTGGTCAGGGATATGAGCAGTTCTTC
TRBJ2-5 | TRBV6-4 | TRBD2 | NA | CASSRTSFSETQYF | TGTGCCAGCAGCCGGACTAGTTTTTCCGAGACCCAGTACTTC
TRBJ2-1 | TRBV5-1 | NA | once | CASSLRVNEQFF | TGCGCCAGCAGCTTAAGGGTGAATGAGCAGTTCTTC
TRBJ1-1 | TRBV6-5 | NA | many | CASSYSTGYTEAFF | TGTGCCAGCAGTTACTCGACGGGGTACACTGAAGCTTTCTTT
TRBJ1-5 | TRBV12-3/TRBV12-4 | NA | NA | CASSLRQTGGQPQHF | TGTGCCAGCAGTTTAAGACAGACAGGAGGTCAGCCCCAGCATTTT
TRBJ2-5 | TRBV6-5 | TRBD1 | NA | CASSLDRGQETQYF | TGTGCCAGCAGTTTGGACAGGGGTCAAGAGACCCAGTACTTC
TRBJ2-1 | TRBV20-1 | TRBD2 | NA | CSARDPGLANEFF | TGCAGTGCTAGAGATCCGGGACTAGCGAATGAGTTCTTC
TRBJ1-2 | TRBV29-1 | NA | NA | CSVSVSLVNGYTF | TGCAGCGTTTCGGTGAGCCTAGTAAATGGCTACACCTTC
TRBJ2-4 | TRBV12-3/TRBV12-4 | NA | few | CASSLGLGNIQYF | TGTGCCAGCAGCCTAGGCCTAGGGAACATTCAGTACTTC
TRBJ2-2 | TRBV7-8 | NA | NA | CASSNWDKDTGELFF | TGTGCCAGCAGCAATTGGGACAAGGACACCGGGGAGCTGTTTTTT
TRBJ2-4 | TRBV20-1 | NA | few | CSARDLARGGDIQYF | TGCAGTGCTAGAGATCTTGCCAGGGGGGGAGACATTCAGTACTTC
TRBJ2-1 | TRBV20-1 | TRBD2 | few | CSAMGSGTSGRYNEQFF | TGCAGTGCTATGGGCAGTGGGACTAGCGGGCGCTACAATGAGCAGTTCTTC
TRBJ2-7 | TRBV11-2 | NA | NA | CASSLAGVGGYEQYF | TGTGCCAGCAGCTTAGCAGGGGTAGGGGGGTACGAGCAGTACTTC
TRBJ2-6 | TRBV5-1 | NA | NA | CASSLSAPYTSGANVLTF | TGCGCCAGCAGCTTGTCGGCCCCCTACACCTCTGGGGCCAACGTCCTGACTTTC
TRBJ1-1 | TRBV4-1 | TRBD1 | once | CASSQPKGQAYTEAFF | TGCGCCAGCAGCCAACCAAAGGGACAGGCATATACTGAAGCTTTCTTT
TRBJ2-7 | TRBV12-3/TRBV12-4 | NA | few | CASSLKAGTGEQYF | TGTGCCAGCAGTTTAAAGGCCGGGACGGGCGAGCAGTACTTC
TRBJ1-2 | TRBV10-3 | NA | NA | CAIRPGGLNYGYTF | TGTGCCATCAGGCCCGGAGGTCTTAACTATGGCTACACCTTC
TRBJ2-7 | TRBV20-1 | NA | NA | CSAPQGTTYEQYF | TGCAGTGCGCCGCAGGGGACGACCTACGAGCAGTACTTC
TRBJ2-3 | TRBV3-1 | NA | NA | CASSQGEGRMTDTQYF | TGTGCCAGCAGCCAAGGAGAGGGACGCATGACAGATACGCAGTATTTT
TRBJ2-3 | TRBV12-3/TRBV12-4 | NA | NA | CASSSSPLTDTQYF | TGTGCCAGCAGTTCCAGCCCACTCACAGATACGCAGTATTTT
TRBJ2-1 | TRBV12-3/TRBV12-4 | NA | NA | CASSLVGADNEQFF | TGTGCCAGCAGTTTGGTTGGGGCCGACAATGAGCAGTTCTTC
TRBJ2-7 | TRBV28 | NA | NA | CASRPGVSYEQYF | TGTGCCAGCAGGCCAGGGGTTTCCTACGAGCAGTACTTC
TRBJ1-5 | TRBV20-1 | TRBD1 | NA | CSAIGQGARGQPQHF | TGCAGTGCTATAGGACAGGGGGCGCGGGGTCAGCCCCAGCATTTT
TRBJ2-6 | TRBV10-3 | NA | few | CAISESKGTQGANVLTF | TGTGCCATCAGTGAGTCGAAGGGGACCCAAGGGGCCAACGTCCTGACTTTC
TRBJ2-5 | TRBV6-1 | NA | few | CASSRGGDLTGQTQYF | TGTGCCAGCAGTCGGGGTGGGGATTTGACGGGTCAGACCCAGTACTTC
TRBJ1-2 | TRBV4-1 | TRBD1 | NA | CASSLSRQGNYGYTF | TGCGCCAGCAGCCTTTCCAGACAGGGTAACTATGGCTACACCTTC
TRBJ2-3 | TRBV29-1 | NA | few | CSVDPSTDTQYF | TGCAGCGTTGATCCTAGCACAGATACGCAGTATTTT
TRBJ1-1 | TRBV12-3/TRBV12-4 | NA | NA | CASTFGRTNTEAFF | TGTGCCAGCACCTTTGGACGGACGAACACTGAAGCTTTCTTT
TRBJ1-2 | TRBV20-1 | NA | NA | CSARPGTLYYGYTF | TGCAGTGCTAGACCTGGGACTCTTTACTATGGCTACACCTTC
TRBJ2-5 | TRBV6-1 | NA | few | CASSSRFGETQYF | TGTGCCAGCAGCTCACGGTTTGGGGAGACCCAGTACTTC
TRBJ2-3 | TRBV20-1 | TRBD1 | few | CSARDLEGQGAADTQYF | TGCAGTGCTAGAGATCTGGAGGGACAGGGGGCTGCAGATACGCAGTATTTT
TRBJ2-3 | TRBV12-3/TRBV12-4 | TRBD2 | NA | CASSPSPSSGVSTDTQYF | TGTGCCAGCAGTCCCTCCCCGAGCAGCGGGGTTAGCACAGATACGCAGTATTTT
TRBJ2-2 | TRBV29-1 | TRBD1 | few | CSGGQGFGELFF | TGCAGCGGCGGACAGGGGTTCGGGGAGCTGTTTTTT
TRBJ2-2 | TRBV5-1 | TRBD1 | once | CASSSRGPANTGELFF | TGCGCCAGCAGCTCCAGGGGGCCGGCGAACACCGGGGAGCTGTTTTTT
TRBJ2-1 | TRBV5-1 | NA | few | CASSLAEFYEQFF | TGCGCCAGCAGCTTGGCAGAGTTCTATGAGCAGTTCTTC
TRBJ2-7 | TRBV5-1 | NA | NA | CASSLDGGAVQYF | TGCGCCAGCAGCTTAGATGGCGGGGCGGTGCAGTACTTC
TRBJ2-2 | TRBV18 | NA | NA | CASSPWPANTGELFF | TGTGCCAGCTCACCATGGCCGGCGAACACCGGGGAGCTGTTTTTT
TRBJ2-7 | TRBV12-3/TRBV12-4 | TRBD1 | NA | CASSYRQGSYEQYF | TGTGCCAGCAGTTACAGACAGGGTTCCTACGAGCAGTACTTC
TRBJ2-3 | TRBV29-1 | NA | many | CSVGRIGTDTQYF | TGCAGCGTTGGCAGGATTGGTACAGATACGCAGTATTTT
TRBJ2-7 | TRBV24-1 | NA | NA | CATSSTGSEGEQYF | TGTGCCACCAGCTCTACAGGGAGTGAGGGCGAGCAGTACTTC
TRBJ1-2 | TRBV5-1 | NA | NA | CASSLEGFGYTF | TGCGCCAGCAGCTTGGAAGGGTTTGGCTACACCTTC
TRBJ2-7 | TRBV20-1 | TRBD1 | few | CSALDRSTYEQYF | TGCAGTGCTCTGGACAGGTCTACCTACGAGCAGTACTTC
TRBJ2-7 | TRBV7-8 | NA | NA | CASSFKASNSYEQYF | TGTGCCAGCAGCTTTAAGGCTAGCAACTCCTACGAGCAGTACTTC
TRBJ2-5 | TRBV29-1 | NA | few | CSVEELVETQYF | TGCAGCGTTGAAGAGTTGGTGGAGACCCAGTACTTC
TRBJ2-2 | TRBV20-1 | NA | once | CSARASSMHTGELFF | TGCAGTGCTAGGGCCTCATCGATGCACACCGGGGAGCTGTTTTTT
TRBJ2-7 | TRBV4-1 | TRBD1 | few | CASSQETGLYYEQYF | TGCGCCAGCAGCCAAGAGACAGGGCTATACTACGAGCAGTACTTC